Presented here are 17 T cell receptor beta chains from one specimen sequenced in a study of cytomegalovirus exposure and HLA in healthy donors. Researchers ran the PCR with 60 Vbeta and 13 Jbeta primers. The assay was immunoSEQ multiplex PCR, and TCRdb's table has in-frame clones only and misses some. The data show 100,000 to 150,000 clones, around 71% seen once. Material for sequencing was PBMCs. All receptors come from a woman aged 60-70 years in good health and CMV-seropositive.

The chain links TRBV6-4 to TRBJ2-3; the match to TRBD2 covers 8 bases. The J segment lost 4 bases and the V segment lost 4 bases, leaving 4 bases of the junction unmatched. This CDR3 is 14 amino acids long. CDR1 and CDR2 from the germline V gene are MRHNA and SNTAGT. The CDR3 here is CASSAGGRADTQYF. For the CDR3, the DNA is TGTGCCAGCAGTGCGGGGGGGCGGGCAGATACGCAGTATTTT.

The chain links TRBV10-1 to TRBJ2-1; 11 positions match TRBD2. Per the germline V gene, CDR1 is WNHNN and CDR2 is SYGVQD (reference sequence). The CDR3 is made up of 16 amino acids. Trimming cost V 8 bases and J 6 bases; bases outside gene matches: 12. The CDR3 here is CASCPTIAGGLNEQFF. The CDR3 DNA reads TGCGCCAGCTGCCCCACCATAGCGGGGGGGCTCAATGAGCAGTTCTTC.

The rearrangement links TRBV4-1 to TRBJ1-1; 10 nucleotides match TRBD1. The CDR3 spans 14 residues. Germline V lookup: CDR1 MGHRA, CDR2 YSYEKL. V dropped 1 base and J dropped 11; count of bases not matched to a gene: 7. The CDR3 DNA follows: TGCGCCAGCAGCCAAGGATGGGACAGGGGAGGTGCTTTCTTT. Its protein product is CASSQGWDRGGAFF.

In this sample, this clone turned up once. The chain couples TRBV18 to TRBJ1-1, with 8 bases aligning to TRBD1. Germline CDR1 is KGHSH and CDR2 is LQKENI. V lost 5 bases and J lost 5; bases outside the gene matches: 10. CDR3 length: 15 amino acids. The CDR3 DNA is TGTGCCAGCTCAGTTATAGGACAGGGAGTGACTGAAGCTTTCTTT. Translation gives CASSVIGQGVTEAFF. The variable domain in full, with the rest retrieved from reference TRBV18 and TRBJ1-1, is NAGVMQNPRHLVRRRGQEARLRCSPMKGHSHVYWYRQLPEEGLKFMVYLQKENIIDESGMPKERFSAEFPKEGPSILRIQQVVRGDSAAYFCASSVIGQGVTEAFFGQGTRLTVV.

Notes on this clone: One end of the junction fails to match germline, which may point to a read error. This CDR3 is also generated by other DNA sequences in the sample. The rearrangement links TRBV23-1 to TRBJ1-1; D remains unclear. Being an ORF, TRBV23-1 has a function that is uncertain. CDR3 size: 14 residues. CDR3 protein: CASSQSRRDTEAFF. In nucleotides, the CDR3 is TGCGCCAGTAGTCAATCGCGCCGAGACACTGAAGCTTTCTTT.

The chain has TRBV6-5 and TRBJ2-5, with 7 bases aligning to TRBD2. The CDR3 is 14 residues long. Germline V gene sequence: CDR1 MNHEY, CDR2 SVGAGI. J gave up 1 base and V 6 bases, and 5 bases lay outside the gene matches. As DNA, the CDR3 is TGTGCCAGCAGCCCGACTAGCAGCCAAGAGACCCAGTACTTC. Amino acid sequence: CASSPTSSQETQYF.

The CDR3 coding sequence is TGTGCCAGCAGTTCCCCGGGACTAGCTAGCGAGCAGTACTTC. Translated: CASSSPGLASEQYF. The chain carries TRBV28 and TRBJ2-7, with 9 bases lining up with TRBD2. The V and J ends lost 4 bases and 6 bases, in that order; junction bases with no gene match: 7. The CDR3 sequence is 14 residues long. CDR1 is MDHEN and CDR2 is SYDVKM in the germline V gene. The full variable domain, completed using reference TRBV28 and TRBJ2-7, is DVKVTQSSRYLVKRTGEKVFLECVQDMDHENMFWYRQDPGLGLRLIYFSYDVKMKEKGDIPEGYSVSREKKERFSLILESASTNQTSMYLCASSSPGLASEQYFGPGTRLTVT.

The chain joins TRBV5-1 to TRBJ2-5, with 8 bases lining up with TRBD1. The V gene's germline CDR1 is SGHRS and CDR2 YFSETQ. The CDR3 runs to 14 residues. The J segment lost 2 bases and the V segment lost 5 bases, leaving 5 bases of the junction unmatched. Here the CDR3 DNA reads TGCGCCAGCAGTGAACACAGGGGGCAAGAGACCCAGTACTTC. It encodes CASSEHRGQETQYF.

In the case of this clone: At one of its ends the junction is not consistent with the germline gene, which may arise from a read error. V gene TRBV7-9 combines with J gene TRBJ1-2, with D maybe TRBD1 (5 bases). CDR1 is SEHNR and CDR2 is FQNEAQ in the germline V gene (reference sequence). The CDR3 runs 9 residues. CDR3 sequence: CASGAGPFF. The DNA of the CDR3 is TGTGCCAGCGGGGCAGGCCCGTTCTTC.

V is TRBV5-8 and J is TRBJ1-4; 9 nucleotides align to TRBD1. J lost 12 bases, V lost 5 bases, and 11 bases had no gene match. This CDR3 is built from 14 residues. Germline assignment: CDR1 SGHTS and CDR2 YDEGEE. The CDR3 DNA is TGTGCCAGCAGTCGGGACAGGGCGTCTGCGGAACTGTTTTTT. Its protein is CASSRDRASAELFF.

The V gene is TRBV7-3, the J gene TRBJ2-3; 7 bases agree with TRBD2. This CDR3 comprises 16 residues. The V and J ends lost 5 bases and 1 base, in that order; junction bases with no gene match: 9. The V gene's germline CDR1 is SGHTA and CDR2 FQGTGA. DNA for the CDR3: TGTGCCAGCAGCCCGGGTCGGGGGGTCGGCACAGATACGCAGTATTTT. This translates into CASSPGRGVGTDTQYF.

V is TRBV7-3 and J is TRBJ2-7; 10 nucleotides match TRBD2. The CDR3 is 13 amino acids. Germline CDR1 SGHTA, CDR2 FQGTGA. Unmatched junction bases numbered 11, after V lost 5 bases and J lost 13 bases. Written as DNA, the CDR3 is TGTGCCAGCAGCCCTACTCTTAGCGGGGGGCTTTACTTC. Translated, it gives CASSPTLSGGLYF.

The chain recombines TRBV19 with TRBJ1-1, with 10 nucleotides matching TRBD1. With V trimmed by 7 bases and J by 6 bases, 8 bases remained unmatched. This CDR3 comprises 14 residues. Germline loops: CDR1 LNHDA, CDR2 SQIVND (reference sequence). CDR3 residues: CASTRTGGVSEAFF. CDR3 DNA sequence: TGTGCCAGTACCCGGACAGGGGGTGTCTCTGAAGCTTTCTTT.

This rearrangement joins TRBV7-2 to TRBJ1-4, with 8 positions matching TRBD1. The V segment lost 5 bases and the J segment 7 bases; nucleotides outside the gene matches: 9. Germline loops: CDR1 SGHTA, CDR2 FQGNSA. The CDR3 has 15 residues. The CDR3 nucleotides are TGTGCCAGCAGCCACCAGGGGGCTCGGGGTGAAAAACTGTTTTTT. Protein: CASSHQGARGEKLFF.

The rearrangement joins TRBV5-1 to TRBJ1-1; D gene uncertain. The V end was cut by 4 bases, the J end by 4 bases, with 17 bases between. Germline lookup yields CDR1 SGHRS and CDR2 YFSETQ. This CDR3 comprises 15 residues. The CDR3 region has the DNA TGCGCCAGCAGCCTGGGATTCGCGGGTAGCACTGAAGCTTTCTTT. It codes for CASSLGFAGSTEAFF.

This CDR3 reads CASSSPTVDNSPLHF. DNA of the CDR3: TGTGCCAGCTCATCCCCCACAGTGGATAATTCACCCCTCCACTTT. The chain recombines TRBV18 with TRBJ1-6; D is unclear. The ends were cut back, 5 bases at V and 5 bases at J, with 13 bases in the middle. Per germline, CDR1 KGHSH and CDR2 LQKENI. This CDR3 spans 15 amino acids. Full variable domain (outside the CDR3, taken from reference TRBV18 and TRBJ1-6): NAGVMQNPRHLVRRRGQEARLRCSPMKGHSHVYWYRQLPEEGLKFMVYLQKENIIDESGMPKERFSAEFPKEGPSILRIQQVVRGDSAAYFCASSSPTVDNSPLHFGNGTRLTVT.

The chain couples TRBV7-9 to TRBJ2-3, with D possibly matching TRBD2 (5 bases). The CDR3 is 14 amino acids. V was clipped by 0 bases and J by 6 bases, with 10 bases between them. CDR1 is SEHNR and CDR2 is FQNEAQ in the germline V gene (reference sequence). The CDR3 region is CASSLAGAGDTQYF. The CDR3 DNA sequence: TGTGCCAGCAGCTTAGCGGGAGCCGGGGATACGCAGTATTTT.